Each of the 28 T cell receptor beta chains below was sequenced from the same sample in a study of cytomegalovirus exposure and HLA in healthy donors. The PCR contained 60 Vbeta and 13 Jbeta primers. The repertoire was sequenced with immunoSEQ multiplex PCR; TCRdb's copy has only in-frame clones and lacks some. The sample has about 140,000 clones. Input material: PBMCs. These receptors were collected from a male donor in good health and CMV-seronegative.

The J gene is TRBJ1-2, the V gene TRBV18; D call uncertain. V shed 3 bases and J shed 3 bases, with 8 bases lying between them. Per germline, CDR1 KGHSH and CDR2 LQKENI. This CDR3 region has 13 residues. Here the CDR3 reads CASSPPDYYGYTF. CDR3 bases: TGTGCCAGCTCACCGCCAGACTACTATGGCTACACCTTC. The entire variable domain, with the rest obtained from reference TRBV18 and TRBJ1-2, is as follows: NAGVMQNPRHLVRRRGQEARLRCSPMKGHSHVYWYRQLPEEGLKFMVYLQKENIIDESGMPKERFSAEFPKEGPSILRIQQVVRGDSAAYFCASSPPDYYGYTFGSGTRLTVV.

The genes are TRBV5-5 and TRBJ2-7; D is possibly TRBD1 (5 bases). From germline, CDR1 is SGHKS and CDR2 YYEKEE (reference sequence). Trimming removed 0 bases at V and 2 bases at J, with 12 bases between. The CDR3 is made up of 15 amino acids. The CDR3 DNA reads TGTGCCAGCAGCTTGGGGCAGGGAAACACCTACGAGCAGTACTTC. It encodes CASSLGQGNTYEQYF.

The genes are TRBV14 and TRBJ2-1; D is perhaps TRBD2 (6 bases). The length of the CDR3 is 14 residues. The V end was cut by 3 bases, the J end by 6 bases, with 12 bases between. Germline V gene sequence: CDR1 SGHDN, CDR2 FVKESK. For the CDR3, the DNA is TGTGCCAGCAGCCAGGGGGGACTCCGCAATGAGCAGTTCTTC. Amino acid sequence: CASSQGGLRNEQFF.

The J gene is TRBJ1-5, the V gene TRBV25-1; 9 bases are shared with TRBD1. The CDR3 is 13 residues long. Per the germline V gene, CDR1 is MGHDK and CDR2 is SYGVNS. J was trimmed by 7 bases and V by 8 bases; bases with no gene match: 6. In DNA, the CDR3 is TGTGCCAGCCGGGACAGGGAGGACCAGCCCCAGCATTTT. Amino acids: CASRDREDQPQHF.

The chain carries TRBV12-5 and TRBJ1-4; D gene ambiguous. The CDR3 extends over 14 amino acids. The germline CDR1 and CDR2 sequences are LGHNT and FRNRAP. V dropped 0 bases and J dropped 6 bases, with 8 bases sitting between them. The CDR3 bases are TGTGCTAGTGGTTTGGTCCCACTGGATGAAAAACTGTTTTTT. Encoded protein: CASGLVPLDEKLFF.

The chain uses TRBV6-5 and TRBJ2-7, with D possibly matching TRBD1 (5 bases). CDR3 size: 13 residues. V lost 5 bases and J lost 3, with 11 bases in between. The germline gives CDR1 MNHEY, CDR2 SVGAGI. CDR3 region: CASSRQPNYEQYF. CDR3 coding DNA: TGTGCCAGCAGTCGACAGCCGAACTACGAGCAGTACTTC.

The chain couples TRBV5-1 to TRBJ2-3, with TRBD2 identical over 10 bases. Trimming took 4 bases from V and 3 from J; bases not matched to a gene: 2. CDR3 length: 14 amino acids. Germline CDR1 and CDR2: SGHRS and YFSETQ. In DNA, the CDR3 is TGCGCCAGCAGCCCACTAGCGGGGACAGATACGCAGTATTTT. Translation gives CASSPLAGTDTQYF.

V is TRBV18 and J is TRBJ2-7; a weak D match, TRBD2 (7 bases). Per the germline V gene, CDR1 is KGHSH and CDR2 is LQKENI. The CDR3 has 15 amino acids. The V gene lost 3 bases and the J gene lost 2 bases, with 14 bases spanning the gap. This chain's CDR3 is CASSPRGPPAYEQYF. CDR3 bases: TGTGCCAGCTCACCGCGGGGGCCCCCCGCCTACGAGCAGTACTTC.

DNA of the CDR3: TGCAGCGTTGGTGGGGGCTACTCTGGAAACACCATATATTTT. The encoded protein is CSVGGGYSGNTIYF. V usage is TRBV29-1 and J usage is TRBJ1-3; perhaps TRBD1 as D (6 bases). The CDR3 covers 14 residues. V lost 4 bases and J 0 bases, leaving 10 bases between the germline ends. Germline CDR1 and CDR2: SQVTM and ANQGSEA.

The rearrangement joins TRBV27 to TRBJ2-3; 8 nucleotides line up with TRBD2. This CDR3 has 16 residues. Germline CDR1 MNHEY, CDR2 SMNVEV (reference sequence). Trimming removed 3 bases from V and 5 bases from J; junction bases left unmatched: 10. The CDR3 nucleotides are TGTGCCAGCAGTTTTCACAGCGCGGGAGGAGGAGATACGCAGTATTTT. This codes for CASSFHSAGGGDTQYF.

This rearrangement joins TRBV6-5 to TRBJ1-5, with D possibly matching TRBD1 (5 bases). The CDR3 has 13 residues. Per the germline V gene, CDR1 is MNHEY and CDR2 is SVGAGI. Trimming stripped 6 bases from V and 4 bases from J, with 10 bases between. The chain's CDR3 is CASSQRQNQPQHF. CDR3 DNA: TGTGCCAGCAGCCAACGACAGAATCAGCCCCAGCATTTT.

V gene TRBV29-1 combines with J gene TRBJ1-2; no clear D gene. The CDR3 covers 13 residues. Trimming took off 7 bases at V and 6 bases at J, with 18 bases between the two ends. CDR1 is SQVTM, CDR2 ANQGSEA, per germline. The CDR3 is CSGDGGPKDGYTF. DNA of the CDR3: TGCAGCGGGGATGGAGGACCGAAGGATGGCTACACCTTC.

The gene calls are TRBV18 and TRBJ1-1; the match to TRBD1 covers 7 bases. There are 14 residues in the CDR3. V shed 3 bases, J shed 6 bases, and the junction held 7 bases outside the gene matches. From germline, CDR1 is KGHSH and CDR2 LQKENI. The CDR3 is CASSPQATGSEAFF. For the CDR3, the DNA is TGTGCCAGCTCACCCCAAGCGACAGGGTCTGAAGCTTTCTTT.

The chain's CDR3 is CAAASGGWGETQYF. The CDR3 nucleotides read TGTGCCGCAGCTTCGGGGGGCTGGGGGGAGACCCAGTACTTC. This rearrangement joins TRBV6-1 to TRBJ2-5; perhaps TRBD2 as D (7 bases). Per the germline V gene, CDR1 is MNHNS and CDR2 is SASEGT. This CDR3 region has 14 residues. V was trimmed by 11 bases and J by 5 bases, leaving 21 bases between them.

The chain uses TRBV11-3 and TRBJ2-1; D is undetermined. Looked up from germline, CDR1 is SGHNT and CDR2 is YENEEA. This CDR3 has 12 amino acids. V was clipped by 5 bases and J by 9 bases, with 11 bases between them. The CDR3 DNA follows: TGTGCCAGCAGCCCCAGCGCCGGTGAGCAGTTCTTC. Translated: CASSPSAGEQFF.

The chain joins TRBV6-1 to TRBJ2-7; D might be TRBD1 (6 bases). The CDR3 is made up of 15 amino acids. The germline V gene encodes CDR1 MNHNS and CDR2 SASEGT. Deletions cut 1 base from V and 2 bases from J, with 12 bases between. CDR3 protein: CASSEVGRGTYEQYF. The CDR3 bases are TGTGCCAGCAGTGAAGTCGGCAGGGGCACCTACGAGCAGTACTTC.

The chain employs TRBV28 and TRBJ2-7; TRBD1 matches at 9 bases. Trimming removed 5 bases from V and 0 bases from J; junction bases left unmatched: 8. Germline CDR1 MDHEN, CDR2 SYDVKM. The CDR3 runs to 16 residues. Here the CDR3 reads CASSAPGQGSSYEQYF. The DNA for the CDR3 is TGTGCCAGCAGTGCCCCGGGACAGGGTAGCTCCTACGAGCAGTACTTC.

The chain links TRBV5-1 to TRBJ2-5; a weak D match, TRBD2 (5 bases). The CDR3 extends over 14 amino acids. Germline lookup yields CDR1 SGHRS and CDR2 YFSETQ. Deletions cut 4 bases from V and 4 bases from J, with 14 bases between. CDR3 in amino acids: CASSPWRRGETQYF. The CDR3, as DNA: TGCGCCAGCAGCCCCTGGAGACGGGGAGAGACCCAGTACTTC.

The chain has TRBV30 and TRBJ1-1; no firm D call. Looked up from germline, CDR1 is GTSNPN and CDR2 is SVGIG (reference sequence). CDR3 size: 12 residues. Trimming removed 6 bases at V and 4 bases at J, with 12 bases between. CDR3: CACGEWGTEAFF. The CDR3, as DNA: TGTGCCTGTGGGGAGTGGGGCACTGAAGCTTTCTTT.

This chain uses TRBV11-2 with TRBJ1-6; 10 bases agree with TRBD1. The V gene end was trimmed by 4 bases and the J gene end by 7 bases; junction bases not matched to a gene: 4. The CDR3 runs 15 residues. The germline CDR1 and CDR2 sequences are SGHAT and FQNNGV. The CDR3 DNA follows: TGTGCCAGCAGCTCCCGGGACAGGGGCAATTCACCCCTCCACTTT. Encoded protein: CASSSRDRGNSPLHF.

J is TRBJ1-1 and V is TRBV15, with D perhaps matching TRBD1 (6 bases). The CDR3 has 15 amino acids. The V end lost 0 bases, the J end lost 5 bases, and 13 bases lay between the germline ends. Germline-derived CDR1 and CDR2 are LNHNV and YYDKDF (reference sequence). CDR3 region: CATSRDGGAQTEAFF. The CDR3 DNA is TGTGCCACCAGCAGAGATGGGGGCGCGCAGACTGAAGCTTTCTTT. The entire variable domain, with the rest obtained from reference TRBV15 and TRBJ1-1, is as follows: DAMVIQNPRYQVTQFGKPVTLSCSQTLNHNVMYWYQQKSSQAPKLLFHYYDKDFNNEADTPDNFQSRRPNTSFCFLDIRSPGLGDTAMYLCATSRDGGAQTEAFFGQGTRLTVV.

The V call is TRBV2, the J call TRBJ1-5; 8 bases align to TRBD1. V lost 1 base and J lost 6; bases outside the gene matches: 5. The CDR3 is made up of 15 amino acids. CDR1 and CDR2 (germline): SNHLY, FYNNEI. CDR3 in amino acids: CASSEDQGAIQPQHF. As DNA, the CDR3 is TGTGCCAGCAGTGAAGATCAGGGGGCGATTCAGCCCCAGCATTTT. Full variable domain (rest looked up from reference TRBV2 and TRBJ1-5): EPEVTQTPSHQVTQMGQEVILRCVPISNHLYFYWYRQILGQKVEFLVSFYNNEISEKSEIFDDQFSVERPDGSNFTLKIRSTKLEDSAMYFCASSEDQGAIQPQHFGDGTRLSIL.

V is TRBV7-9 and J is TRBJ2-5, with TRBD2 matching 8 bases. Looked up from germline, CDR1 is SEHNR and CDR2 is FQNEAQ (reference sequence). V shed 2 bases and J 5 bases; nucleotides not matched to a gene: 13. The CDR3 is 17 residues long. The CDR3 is CASSLHLGGGLWETQYF. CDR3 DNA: TGTGCCAGCAGCTTACATCTCGGGGGGGGACTCTGGGAGACCCAGTACTTC.

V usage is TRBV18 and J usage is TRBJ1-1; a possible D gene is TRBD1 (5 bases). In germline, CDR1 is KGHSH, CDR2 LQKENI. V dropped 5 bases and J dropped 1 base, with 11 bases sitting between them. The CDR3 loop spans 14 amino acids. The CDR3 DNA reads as TGTGCCAGCTCAGGAACAGGACCGAACACTGAAGCTTTCTTT. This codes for CASSGTGPNTEAFF.

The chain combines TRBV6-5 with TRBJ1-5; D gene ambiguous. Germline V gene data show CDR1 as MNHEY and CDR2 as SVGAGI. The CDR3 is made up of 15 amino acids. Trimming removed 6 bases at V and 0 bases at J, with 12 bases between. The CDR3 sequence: CASSEQPFSNQPQHF. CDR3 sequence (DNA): TGTGCCAGCAGCGAACAGCCTTTTAGCAATCAGCCCCAGCATTTT.

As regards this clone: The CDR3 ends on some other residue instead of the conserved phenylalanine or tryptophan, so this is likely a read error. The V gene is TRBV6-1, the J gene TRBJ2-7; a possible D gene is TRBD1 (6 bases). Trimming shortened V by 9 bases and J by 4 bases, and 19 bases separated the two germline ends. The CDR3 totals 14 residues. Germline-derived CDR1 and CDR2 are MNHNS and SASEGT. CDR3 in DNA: TGTGCCAGTTCCGCTGGCGGCAGGGGTTACGAGCAGTACCTC. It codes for CASSAGGRGYEQYL.

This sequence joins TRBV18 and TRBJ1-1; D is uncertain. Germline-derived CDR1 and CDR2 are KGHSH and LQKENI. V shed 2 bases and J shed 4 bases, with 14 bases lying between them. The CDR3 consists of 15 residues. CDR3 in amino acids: CASSPTRVRGTEAFF. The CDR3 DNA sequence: TGTGCCAGCTCACCAACGAGGGTTCGAGGCACTGAAGCTTTCTTT.

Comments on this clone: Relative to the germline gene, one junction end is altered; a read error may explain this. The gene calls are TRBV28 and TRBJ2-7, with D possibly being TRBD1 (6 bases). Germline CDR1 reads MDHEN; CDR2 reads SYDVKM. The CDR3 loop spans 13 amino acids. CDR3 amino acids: CASSSSGVRSPDF. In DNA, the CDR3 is TGTGCCAGCAGTTCCTCAGGGGTCCGCTCCCCCGACTTC.